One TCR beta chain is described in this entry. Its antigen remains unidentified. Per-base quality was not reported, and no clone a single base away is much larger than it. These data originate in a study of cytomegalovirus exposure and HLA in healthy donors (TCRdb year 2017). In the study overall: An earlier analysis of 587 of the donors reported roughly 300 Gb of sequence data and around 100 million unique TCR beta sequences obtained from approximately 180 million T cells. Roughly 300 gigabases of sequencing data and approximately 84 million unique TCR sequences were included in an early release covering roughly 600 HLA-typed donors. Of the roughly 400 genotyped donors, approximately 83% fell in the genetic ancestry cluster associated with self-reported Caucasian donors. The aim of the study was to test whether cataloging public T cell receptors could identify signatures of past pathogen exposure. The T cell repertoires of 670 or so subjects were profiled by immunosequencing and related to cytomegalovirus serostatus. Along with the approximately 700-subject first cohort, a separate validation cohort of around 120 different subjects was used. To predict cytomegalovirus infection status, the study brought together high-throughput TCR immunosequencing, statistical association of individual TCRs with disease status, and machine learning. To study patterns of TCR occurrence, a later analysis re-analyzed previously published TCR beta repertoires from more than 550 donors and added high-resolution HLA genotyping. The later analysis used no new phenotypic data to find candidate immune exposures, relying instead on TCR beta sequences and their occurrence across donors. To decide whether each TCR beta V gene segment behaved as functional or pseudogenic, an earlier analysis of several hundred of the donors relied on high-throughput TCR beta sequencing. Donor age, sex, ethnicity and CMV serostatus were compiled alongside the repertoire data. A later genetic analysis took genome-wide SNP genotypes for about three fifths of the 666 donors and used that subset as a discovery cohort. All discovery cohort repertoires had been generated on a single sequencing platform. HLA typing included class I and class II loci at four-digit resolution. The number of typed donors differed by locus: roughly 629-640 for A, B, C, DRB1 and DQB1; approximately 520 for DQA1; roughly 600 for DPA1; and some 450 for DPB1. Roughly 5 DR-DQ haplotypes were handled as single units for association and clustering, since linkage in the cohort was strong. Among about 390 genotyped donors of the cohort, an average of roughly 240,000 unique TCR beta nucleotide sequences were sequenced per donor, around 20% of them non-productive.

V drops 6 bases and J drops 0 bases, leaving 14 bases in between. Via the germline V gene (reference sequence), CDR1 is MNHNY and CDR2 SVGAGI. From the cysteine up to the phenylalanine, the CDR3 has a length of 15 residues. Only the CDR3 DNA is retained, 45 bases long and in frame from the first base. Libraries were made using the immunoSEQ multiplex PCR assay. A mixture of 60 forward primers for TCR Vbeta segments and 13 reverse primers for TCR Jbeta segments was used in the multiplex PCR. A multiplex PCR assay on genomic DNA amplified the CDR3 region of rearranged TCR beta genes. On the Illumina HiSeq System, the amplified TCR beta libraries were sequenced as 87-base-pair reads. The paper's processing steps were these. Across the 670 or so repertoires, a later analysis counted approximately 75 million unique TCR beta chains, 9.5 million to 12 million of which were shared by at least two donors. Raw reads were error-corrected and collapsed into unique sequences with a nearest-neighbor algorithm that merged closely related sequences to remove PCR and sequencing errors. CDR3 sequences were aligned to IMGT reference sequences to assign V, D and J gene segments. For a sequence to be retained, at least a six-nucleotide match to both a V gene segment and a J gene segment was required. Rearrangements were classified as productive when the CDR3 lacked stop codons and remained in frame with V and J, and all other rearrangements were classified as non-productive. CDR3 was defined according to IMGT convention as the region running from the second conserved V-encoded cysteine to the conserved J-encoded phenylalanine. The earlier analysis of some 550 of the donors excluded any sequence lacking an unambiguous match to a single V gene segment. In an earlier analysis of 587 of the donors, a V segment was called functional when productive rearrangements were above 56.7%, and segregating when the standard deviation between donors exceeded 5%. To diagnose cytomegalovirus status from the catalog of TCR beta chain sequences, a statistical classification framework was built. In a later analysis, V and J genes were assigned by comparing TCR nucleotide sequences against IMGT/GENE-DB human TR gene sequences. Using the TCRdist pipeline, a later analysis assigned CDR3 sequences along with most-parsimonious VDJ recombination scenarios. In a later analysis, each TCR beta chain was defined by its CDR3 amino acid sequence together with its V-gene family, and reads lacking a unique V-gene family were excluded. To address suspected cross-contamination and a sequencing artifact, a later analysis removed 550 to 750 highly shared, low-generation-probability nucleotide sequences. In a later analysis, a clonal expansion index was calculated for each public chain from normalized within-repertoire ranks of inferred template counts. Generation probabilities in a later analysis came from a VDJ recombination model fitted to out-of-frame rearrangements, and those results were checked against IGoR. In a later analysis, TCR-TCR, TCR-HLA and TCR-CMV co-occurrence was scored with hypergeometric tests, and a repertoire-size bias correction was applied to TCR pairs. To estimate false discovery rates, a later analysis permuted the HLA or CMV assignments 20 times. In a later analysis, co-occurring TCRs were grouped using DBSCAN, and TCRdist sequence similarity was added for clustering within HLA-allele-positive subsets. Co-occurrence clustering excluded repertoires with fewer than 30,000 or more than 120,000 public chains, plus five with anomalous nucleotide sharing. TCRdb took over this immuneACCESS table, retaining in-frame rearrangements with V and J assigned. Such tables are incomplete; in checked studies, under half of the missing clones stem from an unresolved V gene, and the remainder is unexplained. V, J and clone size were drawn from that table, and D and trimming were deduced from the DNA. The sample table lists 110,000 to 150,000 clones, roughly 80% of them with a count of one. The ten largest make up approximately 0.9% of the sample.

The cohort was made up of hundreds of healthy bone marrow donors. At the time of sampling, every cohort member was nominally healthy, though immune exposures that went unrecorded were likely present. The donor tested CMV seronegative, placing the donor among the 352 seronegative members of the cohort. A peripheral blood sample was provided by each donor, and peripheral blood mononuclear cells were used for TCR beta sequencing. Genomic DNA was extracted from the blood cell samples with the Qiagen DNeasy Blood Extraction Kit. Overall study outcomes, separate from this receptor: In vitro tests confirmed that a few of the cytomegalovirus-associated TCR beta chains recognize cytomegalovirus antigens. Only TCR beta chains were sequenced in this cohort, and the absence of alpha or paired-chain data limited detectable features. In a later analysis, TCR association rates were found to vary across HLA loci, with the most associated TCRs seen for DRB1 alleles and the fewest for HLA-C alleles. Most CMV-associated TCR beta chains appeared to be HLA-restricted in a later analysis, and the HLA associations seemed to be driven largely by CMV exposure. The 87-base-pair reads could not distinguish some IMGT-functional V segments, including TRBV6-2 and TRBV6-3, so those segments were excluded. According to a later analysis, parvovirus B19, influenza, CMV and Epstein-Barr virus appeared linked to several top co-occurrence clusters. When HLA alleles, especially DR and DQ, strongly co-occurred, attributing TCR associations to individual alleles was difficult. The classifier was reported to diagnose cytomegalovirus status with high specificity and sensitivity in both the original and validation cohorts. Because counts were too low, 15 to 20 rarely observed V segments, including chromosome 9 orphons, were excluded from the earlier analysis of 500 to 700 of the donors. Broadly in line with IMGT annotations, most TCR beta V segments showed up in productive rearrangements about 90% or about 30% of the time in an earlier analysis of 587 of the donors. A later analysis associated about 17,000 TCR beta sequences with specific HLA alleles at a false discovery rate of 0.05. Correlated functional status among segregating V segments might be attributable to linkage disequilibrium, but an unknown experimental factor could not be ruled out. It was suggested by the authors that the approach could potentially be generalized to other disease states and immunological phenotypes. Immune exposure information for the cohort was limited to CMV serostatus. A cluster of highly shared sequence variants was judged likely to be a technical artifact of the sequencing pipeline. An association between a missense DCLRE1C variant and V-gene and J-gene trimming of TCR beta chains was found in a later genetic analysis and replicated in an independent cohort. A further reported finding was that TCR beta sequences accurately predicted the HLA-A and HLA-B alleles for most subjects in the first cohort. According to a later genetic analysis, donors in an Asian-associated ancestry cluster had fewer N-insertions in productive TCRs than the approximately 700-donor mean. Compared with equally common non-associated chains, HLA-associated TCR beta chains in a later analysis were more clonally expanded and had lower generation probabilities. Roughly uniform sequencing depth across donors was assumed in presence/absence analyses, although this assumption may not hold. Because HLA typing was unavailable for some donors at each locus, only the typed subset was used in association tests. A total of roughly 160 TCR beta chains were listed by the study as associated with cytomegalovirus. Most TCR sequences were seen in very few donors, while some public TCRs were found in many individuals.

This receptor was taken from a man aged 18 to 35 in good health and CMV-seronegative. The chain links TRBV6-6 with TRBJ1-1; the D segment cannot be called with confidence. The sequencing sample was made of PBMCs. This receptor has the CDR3 CASRDQRFVNTEAFF. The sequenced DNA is TGTGCCAGCAGAGACCAGCGGTTCGTGAACACTGAAGCTTTCTTT.